These 7 T cell receptor beta chains were sequenced from one sample in a study of cytomegalovirus exposure and HLA in healthy donors. The protocol was immunoSEQ multiplex PCR, while the TCRdb copy is restricted to in-frame clones and leaves out a portion. The table shows 300,000 to 450,000 clones, with just over 85% occurring only once. Sequencing used PBMCs. These receptors were taken from a woman aged 18-29 years in good health and CMV-seronegative.

The J gene is TRBJ2-1, the V gene TRBV19; a possible D gene is TRBD1 (6 bases). The CDR3 contains 12 residues. V shed 5 bases and J shed 9 bases, with 11 bases lying between them. From germline, CDR1 is LNHDA and CDR2 SQIVND (reference sequence). CDR3 loop: CASSRTAVEQFF. CDR3 coding DNA: TGTGCCAGTAGTCGGACAGCCGTTGAGCAGTTCTTC.

This clone occurred many times. The chain is built from TRBV7-2 and TRBJ1-5; D possibly corresponds to TRBD1 (5 bases). Trimming took off 7 bases at V and 6 bases at J, with 13 bases between the two ends. From germline, CDR1 is SGHTA and CDR2 FQGNSA. The CDR3 extends over 13 amino acids. CDR3 sequence (DNA): TGTGCCAGCACGCTACCAGGGATTCAGCCCCAGCATTTT. Translating gives CASTLPGIQPQHF.

CDR3 DNA sequence: TGTGCCAGCAGTGACCCGACAGGGGCATATGAGCAGTTCTTC. This translates into CASSDPTGAYEQFF. The genes are TRBV2 and TRBJ2-1; 8 nucleotides agree with TRBD1. The CDR3 runs 14 residues. Germline V CDR1 and CDR2: SNHLY, FYNNEI. The ends lost 3 bases at V and 8 bases at J; junction bases unmatched: 6.

The chain recombines TRBV19 with TRBJ1-4, with D possibly TRBD1 on 6 matching bases. The CDR3 loop spans 13 amino acids. CDR1 LNHDA and CDR2 SQIVND come from the germline V gene (reference sequence). Trimming cost V 7 bases and J 8 bases, with 14 bases left between them. Written as DNA, the CDR3 is TGTGCCAGTAAGGGCAGGGGAGTGGAAAAACTGTTTTTT. This translates into CASKGRGVEKLFF.

The rearrangement links TRBV19 to TRBJ2-3, with 8 bases aligning to TRBD1. The CDR3 has 14 residues. Losses at the gene ends were 7 bases for V and 3 bases for J; bases not matched to a gene: 6. Germline V gene sequence: CDR1 LNHDA, CDR2 SQIVND (reference sequence). Here the CDR3 reads CASMGGTGTDTQYF. CDR3 DNA: TGTGCCAGTATGGGCGGGACAGGTACAGATACGCAGTATTTT.

The V call is TRBV29-1, the J call TRBJ2-5; possibly TRBD2 for D (6 bases). The germline V gene has CDR1 SQVTM and CDR2 ANQGSEA. Trimming pared 2 bases from V and 4 bases from J, leaving 11 bases between. This CDR3 is 13 amino acids long. The CDR3 nucleotides are TGCAGCGTTGAAAGGGGAGCGGGAGAGACCCAGTACTTC. It encodes CSVERGAGETQYF.

The V call is TRBV28, the J call TRBJ2-3, with 7 bases aligning to TRBD1. This CDR3 comprises 16 residues. Germline trimming cut 2 bases from V and 6 bases from J; bases unmatched to any gene: 11. Germline CDR1 is MDHEN and CDR2 is SYDVKM. Written as DNA, the CDR3 is TGTGCCAGCAGTTTAGCCGGACAGGCGATTCTGGATACGCAGTATTTT. Encoded protein: CASSLAGQAILDTQYF.